What follows are 27 T cell receptor beta chains derived from one specimen sequenced in a study of Ad26.COV2.S vaccination and SARS-CoV-2 variants. The repertoire was sequenced with immunoSEQ multiplex PCR; TCRdb's copy has only in-frame clones and lacks some. The sample includes some 190,000 clones, around nine tenths of them seen just once. Source: peripheral blood, taken after recovery from COVID-19. The source is a human donor who had recovered from COVID-19.

The V gene is TRBV6-5, the J gene TRBJ2-1; 11 bases fit TRBD1. This CDR3 is built from 15 residues. Germline V CDR1 and CDR2: MNHEY, SVGAGI. Trimming took 6 bases from V and 4 from J; bases not matched to a gene: 5. CDR3 sequence: CASSRTGGTYNEQFF. The CDR3 bases are TGTGCCAGCAGCCGGACAGGGGGCACATACAATGAGCAGTTCTTC.

The V call is TRBV5-1, the J call TRBJ2-3; no firm D call. Germline V gene sequence: CDR1 SGHRS, CDR2 YFSETQ. The V and J ends lost 3 bases and 2 bases respectively, with 13 bases between them. The CDR3 extends over 15 amino acids. The CDR3 here is CASSSFQNPTDTQYF. The CDR3, as DNA: TGCGCCAGCAGCTCCTTCCAGAATCCCACAGATACGCAGTATTTT.

The gene calls are TRBV19 and TRBJ1-1; D gene uncertain. From germline, CDR1 is LNHDA and CDR2 SQIVND (reference sequence). The V end was cut by 1 base, the J end by 7 bases, with 13 bases between. The CDR3 runs 14 residues. CDR3 DNA: TGTGCCAGTAGTATAGGGGCAGGCTCAGTTGAAGCTTTCTTT. Translation gives CASSIGAGSVEAFF.

The CDR3 DNA is TGCGCCAGCAGCCGGTTGGTCCAAGAGACCCAGTACTTC. It is translated as CASSRLVQETQYF. The chain couples TRBV4-1 to TRBJ2-5, with unresolved D. The CDR3 spans 13 residues. Germline CDR1 is MGHRA and CDR2 is YSYEKL. With 4 bases removed from V and 1 base from J, the gap between germline ends came to 7 bases.

Only one count was recorded for this clone. The chain uses TRBV29-1 and TRBJ1-3; the D gene is possibly TRBD1 (6 bases). V gave up 0 bases and J gave up 0 bases, with 9 bases separating them. This CDR3 is built from 15 residues. Germline V gene sequence: CDR1 SQVTM, CDR2 ANQGSEA. CDR3 residues: CSVEDQTGSGNTIYF. In DNA, the CDR3 is TGCAGCGTTGAAGATCAGACAGGCTCTGGAAACACCATATATTTT. Full variable domain (remainder filled in from reference TRBV29-1 and TRBJ1-3): SAVISQKPSRDICQRGTSLTIQCQVDSQVTMMFWYRQQPGQSLTLIATANQGSEATYESGFVIDKFPISRPNLTFSTLTVSNMSPEDSSIYLCSVEDQTGSGNTIYFGEGSWLTVV.

The chain carries TRBV12-5 and TRBJ2-6; perhaps TRBD1 as D (5 bases). Germline CDR1 reads LGHNT; CDR2 reads FRNRAP. V lost 3 bases, J lost 1 base, and 7 bases lay in between. The CDR3 is 15 amino acids. The DNA for the CDR3 is TGTGCTAGTGGTTTCGACAGTTCTGGGGCCAACGTCCTGACTTTC. Protein product: CASGFDSSGANVLTF.

The J gene is TRBJ2-7, the V gene TRBV4-1; tentative D call: TRBD2 (6 bases). CDR3 length: 17 amino acids. The V gene lost 1 base and the J gene lost 0 bases, with 16 bases spanning the gap. The germline V gene has CDR1 MGHRA and CDR2 YSYEKL. CDR3 sequence: CASSQASGGLASYEQYF. Here the CDR3 DNA reads TGCGCCAGCAGCCAAGCCAGTGGGGGACTTGCCTCCTACGAGCAGTACTTC.

The gene calls are TRBV7-8 and TRBJ2-1, with 13 bases that match TRBD2. The CDR3 runs 17 residues. The V gene end was trimmed by 5 bases and the J gene end by 4 bases; junction bases not matched to a gene: 8. Germline-derived CDR1 and CDR2 are SGHVS and FQNEAQ. The CDR3 region has the DNA TGTGCCAGCAGCCTCCTGACTAGCGGGGGGTTTTACAATGAGCAGTTCTTC. This encodes CASSLLTSGGFYNEQFF.

The chain uses TRBV29-1 and TRBJ1-1, with a tentative D call TRBD1 (6 bases). The germline CDR1 and CDR2 sequences are SQVTM and ANQGSEA. V shed 5 bases and J shed 6 bases, with 13 bases lying between them. This CDR3 is 12 amino acids long. CDR3 DNA sequence: TGCAGCGTTAAACAGGGTGCCGCTGAAGCTTTCTTT. It yields the protein CSVKQGAAEAFF.

J is TRBJ2-1 and V is TRBV27, with 11 positions matching TRBD2. The J segment lost 5 bases and the V segment lost 1 base, leaving 16 bases of the junction unmatched. This CDR3 is 20 amino acids long. Germline CDR1 is MNHEY and CDR2 is SMNVEV (reference sequence). In DNA, the CDR3 is TGTGCCAGCAGTTTATTTGTGCAGGGGGTCATTAGCGGGAGGGACAATGAGCAGTTCTTC. This gives the protein CASSLFVQGVISGRDNEQFF.

V and J are TRBV2 and TRBJ2-1; 7 nucleotides align to TRBD1. In germline, CDR1 is SNHLY, CDR2 FYNNEI. CDR3 length: 15 amino acids. J lost 1 base, V lost 7 bases, and 7 bases had no gene match. The CDR3 DNA reads TGTGCCAGCACTGCGACAGGGTTGTCCTACAATGAGCAGTTCTTC. The encoded protein is CASTATGLSYNEQFF.

The chain recombines TRBV2 with TRBJ2-1; D gene unclear. CDR1 is SNHLY, CDR2 FYNNEI, per germline. Trimming stripped 6 bases from V and 7 bases from J, with 7 bases between. This CDR3 has 11 residues. In DNA, the CDR3 is TGTGCCAGCAGGGATCGGAATGAGCAGTTCTTC. Translated, it gives CASRDRNEQFF.

V is TRBV5-3 and J is TRBJ2-7; 8 bases are a match to TRBD1. TRBV5-3 is flagged as an ORF with uncertain function. The CDR3 consists of 15 residues. Unmatched junction bases numbered 6, after V lost 4 bases and J lost 0 bases. Here the CDR3 reads CARSKGTGSSYEQYF. The CDR3 region has the DNA TGTGCCAGAAGCAAGGGGACAGGCAGCTCCTACGAGCAGTACTTC.

This sequence joins TRBV3-1 (or the pseudogene TRBV3-2) and TRBJ2-7; the D gene is possibly TRBD1 (6 bases). V lost 7 bases, J lost 0 bases, and 7 bases lay in between. CDR1 is LGHDT, CDR2 YNNKEL, per germline (reference sequence). This CDR3 contains 12 residues. In nucleotides, the CDR3 is TGTGCCAGCAAAGGGGGCTCCTACGAGCAGTACTTC. It is translated as CASKGGSYEQYF.

The chain couples TRBV18 to TRBJ2-6; TRBD1 or TRBD2 may be the D gene (5 bases each). Per the germline V gene, CDR1 is KGHSH and CDR2 is LQKENI. The CDR3 is made up of 16 amino acids. Trimming pared 6 bases from V and 1 base from J, leaving 13 bases between. CDR3 amino acids: CASSQNGASGANVLTF. CDR3 sequence (DNA): TGTGCCAGCTCCCAAAACGGGGCGTCTGGGGCCAACGTCCTGACTTTC.

The chain combines TRBV19 with TRBJ2-3; 11 positions agree with TRBD2. Per germline, CDR1 LNHDA and CDR2 SQIVND (reference sequence). V gave up 6 bases and J gave up 0 bases; unmatched junction bases: 5. The CDR3 runs 16 residues. The CDR3 DNA sequence: TGTGCCAGTAGCCGACTAGCGGGGCCAAGCACAGATACGCAGTATTTT. It encodes CASSRLAGPSTDTQYF.

The chain carries TRBV7-2 and TRBJ1-5; D unclear. V gave up 5 bases and J gave up 5 bases, with 10 bases separating them. The germline V gene has CDR1 SGHTA and CDR2 FQGNSA. CDR3 size: 13 residues. The CDR3 here is CASSHSEDQPQHF. The DNA for the CDR3 is TGTGCCAGCAGCCACTCAGAGGATCAGCCCCAGCATTTT.

V and J are TRBV3-1 (or the pseudogene TRBV3-2) and TRBJ1-5, with D hard to call. The CDR3 is made up of 15 amino acids. The germline V and J ends were trimmed by 4 bases and 0 bases, with 10 bases remaining between them. Germline V lookup: CDR1 LGHDT, CDR2 YNNKEL (reference sequence). The CDR3 protein is CASSPSGYSNQPQHF. The CDR3 DNA is TGTGCCAGCAGCCCCTCGGGTTATAGCAATCAGCCCCAGCATTTT.

This rearrangement joins TRBV29-1 to TRBJ2-3, with 12 bases aligning to TRBD2. The J segment lost 0 bases and the V segment lost 3 bases, leaving 4 bases of the junction unmatched. CDR1 and CDR2 from the germline V gene are SQVTM and ANQGSEA. The CDR3 consists of 16 residues. The CDR3 DNA sequence: TGCAGCGTTGACGGACTAGCGGGGTATAGCACAGATACGCAGTATTTT. Amino acid sequence: CSVDGLAGYSTDTQYF.

This clone was recorded a few times. The V and J genes are TRBV4-1 and TRBJ1-2; D perhaps matches TRBD1 (5 bases). Germline V gene sequence: CDR1 MGHRA, CDR2 YSYEKL. The V end was cut by 1 base, the J end by 7 bases, with 13 bases between. CDR3 length: 14 residues. This CDR3 reads CASSQVRGTLGYTF. The CDR3 nucleotides read TGCGCCAGCAGCCAAGTTAGGGGAACCCTTGGCTACACCTTC.

This rearrangement joins TRBV12-3 or TRBV12-4 to TRBJ2-2; D gene unclear. The CDR3 runs 12 residues. Between the trimmed V and J ends, which lost 5 bases and 8 bases, there was a span of 9 bases. CDR3 protein: CASSEDLGELFF. DNA of the CDR3: TGTGCCAGCAGTGAGGATCTAGGGGAGCTGTTTTTT.

This rearrangement joins TRBV12-2 to TRBJ2-1; the DNA was not used to check the table's D call, TRBD1. TRBV12-2 is a pseudogene. This CDR3 region has 14 residues. CDR3 region: CASRRTEGVNEQFF. In nucleotides, the CDR3 is TGTGCAAGTCGCCGCACTGAAGGGGTCAATGAGCAGTTCTTC.

The chain employs TRBV5-1 and TRBJ1-1; D may be TRBD1 (5 bases). The ends were cut back, 4 bases at V and 6 bases at J, with 16 bases in the middle. The germline gives CDR1 SGHRS, CDR2 YFSETQ. The CDR3 extends over 14 amino acids. This CDR3 reads CASSQDWGGSEAFF. CDR3 DNA: TGCGCCAGCAGCCAGGACTGGGGGGGTTCTGAAGCTTTCTTT.

The chain combines TRBV11-3 with TRBJ2-1; no clear D gene. Germline V gene lookup returns CDR1 SGHNT and CDR2 YENEEA. With 5 bases removed from V and 8 bases from J, the gap between germline ends came to 19 bases. CDR3 length: 15 residues. The CDR3 DNA reads TGTGCCAGCAGCCCCTACCGGTCCGGGTTGGATGAGCAGTTCTTC. Protein sequence: CASSPYRSGLDEQFF.

The chain uses TRBV6-7 and TRBJ2-7, with 9 bases identical to TRBD1. TRBV6-7 is recorded as an ORF, its role being uncertain. The CDR3 consists of 18 residues. V lost 2 bases, J lost 3 bases, and 14 bases stayed unmatched. The CDR3 loop is CASSYRLRPGTGFYEQYF. The CDR3 DNA reads TGTGCCAGCAGTTACCGCTTAAGGCCCGGGACAGGGTTCTACGAGCAGTACTTC.

This clone has just one count. The chain uses TRBV19 and TRBJ1-6; D is uncertain. V gave up 9 bases and J gave up 10 bases, with 19 bases separating them. CDR3 length: 14 amino acids. Per the germline V gene, CDR1 is LNHDA and CDR2 is SQIVND (reference sequence). DNA of the CDR3: TGTGCCAGCACATCCCCAGGCGGTTACTCACCCCTCCACTTT. This codes for CASTSPGGYSPLHF. Complete variable domain (other parts from reference TRBV19 and TRBJ1-6): DGGITQSPKYLFRKEGQNVTLSCEQNLNHDAMYWYRQDPGQGLRLIYYSQIVNDFQKGDIAEGYSVSREKKESFPLTVTSAQKNPTAFYLCASTSPGGYSPLHFGNGTRLTVT.

In its sample, this clone was seen once. The chain joins TRBV10-3 to TRBJ2-7, with TRBD2 matching over 10 bases. In germline, CDR1 is ENHRY, CDR2 SYGVKD. The CDR3 loop spans 14 amino acids. V shed 6 bases, J shed 1 base, and the junction held 3 bases outside the gene matches. The CDR3 loop reads CAISGTSASYEQYF. Here the CDR3 DNA reads TGTGCCATCAGCGGGACTAGCGCTTCCTACGAGCAGTACTTC.